This TCR beta chain appears in the sequencing data of a study of OX40 agonist ivuxolimab in advanced cancers. Produced via immunoSEQ multiplex PCR; TCRdb's table is partial and in-frame only. The table lists 70,000 to 90,000 clones, more than 80% of them singletons. The study, taken as a whole, reports: Normalized T-cell clonal expansion was also low in a subset of nonresponders.

Per the germline V gene, CDR1 is LGHNA and CDR2 is YSLEER. The CDR3 is 14 amino acids. V shed 4 bases, J shed 4 bases, and the junction held 3 bases outside the gene matches. The cohort excluded patients with autoimmune disease history or systemic immunosuppression. For this clone: The target antigen is unknown.

The sample here was CD4+ or CD8+ T cells sorted from blood, taken in a trial of the OX40 agonist ivuxolimab. The TCR was taken from an adult with an advanced solid tumor such as melanoma, head and neck, liver or kidney cancer. The V and J genes are TRBV4-3 and TRBJ2-1; TRBD1 matches at 8 bases. CDR3 protein: CASSPGTGYNEQFF. Written as DNA, the CDR3 is TGCGCCAGCAGCCCCGGGACAGGTTACAATGAGCAGTTCTTC.